This T cell receptor beta chain appears in the sequencing data of a study of long-term antiretroviral therapy in people with HIV. Findings and caveats of the study: Controls exceeded HIV repertoires in CDR3 length range. ART adherence, viral resistance and therapy changes went unrecorded. The clones with expansion before ART were dominant in the repertoire at all time points.

There were roughly 0.95-11 million cryopreserved PBMC in the samples before DNA extraction. In its sample, this clone was seen once. No antigen is known for it. Samples were assayed with immunoSEQ v3.0 at survey level. TCRdb's table, derived via immunoSEQ multiplex PCR, lists solely in-frame clones and lacks some. The sample records 35,000 to 40,000 clones, about 94% being singletons. Per the germline V gene, CDR1 is SGHDT and CDR2 is YYEEEE. Trimming removed 4 bases at V and 5 bases at J, with 12 bases between. CDR3 length equals 14 residues. The chain combines TRBV5-6 with TRBJ2-2; D uncertain. Sequencing was performed on unsorted PBMCs, taken 4.1 years after starting antiretroviral therapy. This receptor was obtained from a woman aged 45-59 years with HIV. In DNA, the CDR3 is TGTGCCAGCAGCCCCCTGTCGCGGACCGGGGAGCTGTTTTTT. It is translated as CASSPLSRTGELFF. The whole variable domain, remainder taken from reference TRBV5-6 and TRBJ2-2, is DAGVTQSPTHLIKTRGQQVTLRCSPKSGHDTVSWYQQALGQGPQFIFQYYEEEERQRGNFPDRFSGHQFPNYSSELNVNALLLGDSALYLCASSPLSRTGELFFGEGSRLTVL.